One sample yielded the 24 T cell receptor beta chains listed below, sequenced in a study of beta chain features in type 1 diabetes. General study points: Moderate but significant shortening of TCRB CDR3s was recorded in all four CD4+ subsets from Type 1 diabetes patients.

Antigen specificity for these receptors is unknown. Expressed TCRB transcripts were sequenced after all isolated RNA was converted to cDNA. Assay used: immunoSEQ multiplex PCR; TCRdb lists only in-frame clones, some missing. The data contain hundreds of thousands of clones, 15% of them singletons. The material sequenced was naive CD4+ T cells from blood. The receptors stem from a man between 18 and 29 years old with type 1 diabetes.

This clone was counted a few times. The V gene is TRBV2, the J gene TRBJ2-7; 7 bases match TRBD2. The V gene end was trimmed by 8 bases and the J gene end by 2 bases; junction bases not matched to a gene: 6. The length of the CDR3 is 13 residues. Per the germline V gene, CDR1 is SNHLY and CDR2 is FYNNEI. This CDR3 reads CASRKGLAYEQYF. CDR3 sequence (DNA): TGTGCCAGCCGTAAAGGACTAGCCTACGAGCAGTACTTC. Using reference TRBV2 and TRBJ2-7 for the parts outside the CDR3, the full variable domain is EPEVTQTPSHQVTQMGQEVILRCVPISNHLYFYWYRQILGQKVEFLVSFYNNEISEKSEIFDDQFSVERPDGSNFTLKIRSTKLEDSAMYFCASRKGLAYEQYFGPGTRLTVT.

This clone showed up just a few times. V gene TRBV28 combines with J gene TRBJ2-3; 7 nucleotides match TRBD1. J gave up 6 bases and V 5 bases, and 17 bases lay outside the gene matches. This CDR3 is 17 amino acids long. Germline assignment: CDR1 MDHEN and CDR2 SYDVKM. CDR3 amino acids: CASSPTAPQGDLDTQYF. The CDR3 DNA follows: TGTGCCAGCAGTCCGACGGCCCCGCAGGGGGATTTGGATACGCAGTATTTT. Combining the CDR3 with reference TRBV28 and TRBJ2-3 gives the whole variable domain DVKVTQSSRYLVKRTGEKVFLECVQDMDHENMFWYRQDPGLGLRLIYFSYDVKMKEKGDIPEGYSVSREKKERFSLILESASTNQTSMYLCASSPTAPQGDLDTQYFGPGTRLTVL.

This clone occurred a few times. This chain uses TRBV28 with TRBJ1-5, with 9 bases fitting TRBD1. With 6 bases clipped from V and 7 bases from J, the junction kept 10 bases outside the gene matches. CDR1 is MDHEN and CDR2 is SYDVKM in the germline V gene. The CDR3 covers 15 residues. DNA of the CDR3: TGTGCCAGCAGGAAACAGGACAGGGGACGCCAGCCCCAGCATTTT. Its translation is CASRKQDRGRQPQHF.

The rearrangement uses TRBV29-1 and TRBJ1-2; 7 bases align to TRBD1. With 7 bases clipped from V and 6 bases from J, the junction kept 8 bases outside the gene matches. This CDR3 has 12 amino acids. Germline V CDR1 and CDR2: SQVTM, ANQGSEA. CDR3 in DNA: TGCAGCGCATTACAGGGGATTAATGGCTACACCTTC. As protein: CSALQGINGYTF.

This clone has a handful of counts. The chain links TRBV7-9 to TRBJ2-7; TRBD1 matches at 10 bases. Unmatched junction bases numbered 11, after V lost 4 bases and J lost 5 bases. CDR1 and CDR2 (germline): SEHNR, FQNEAQ (reference sequence). The CDR3 totals 16 residues. CDR3 sequence reads: CASSSFGTGAFHEQYF. The CDR3 coding sequence is TGTGCCAGCAGCTCCTTCGGGACAGGGGCATTCCACGAGCAGTACTTC. The full variable domain, completed using reference TRBV7-9 and TRBJ2-7, is DTGVSQNPRHKITKRGQNVTFRCDPISEHNRLYWYRQTLGQGPEFLTYFQNEAQLEKSRLLSDRFSAERPKGSFSTLEIQRTEQGDSAMYLCASSSFGTGAFHEQYFGPGTRLTVT.

The chain has TRBV30 and TRBJ2-7; a possible D gene is TRBD1 (6 bases). V was clipped by 4 bases and J by 1 base, with 14 bases between them. Germline V gives CDR1 GTSNPN, CDR2 SVGIG (reference sequence). The CDR3 spans 14 residues. Here the CDR3 reads CAWNLLGQSYEQYF. The DNA for the CDR3 is TGTGCCTGGAACCTACTCGGACAGTCCTACGAGCAGTACTTC.

The chain joins TRBV10-3 to TRBJ1-2; D unresolved. The V and J ends lost 6 bases and 2 bases respectively, with 13 bases between them. CDR3 length: 14 amino acids. Germline CDR1 ENHRY, CDR2 SYGVKD. CDR3 in DNA: TGTGCCATCAGCCCCAACAGAGAGAACTATGGCTACACCTTC. It is translated as CAISPNRENYGYTF.

This clone came up a few times. The chain is built from TRBV20-1 and TRBJ2-3, with D perhaps TRBD2 (5 bases). The CDR3 is made up of 11 amino acids. CDR1 and CDR2 from the germline V gene are DFQATT and SNEGSKA (reference sequence). Trimming removed 6 bases at V and 7 bases at J, with 11 bases between. The CDR3 loop is CSARSGYTQYF. The CDR3 DNA sequence: TGCAGTGCCCGGAGCGGTTATACGCAGTATTTT.

There are a few counts of this clone. The V gene is TRBV11-2, the J gene TRBJ2-5; tentative D call: TRBD2 (7 bases). Per germline, CDR1 SGHAT and CDR2 FQNNGV. The V end lost 5 bases, the J end lost 5 bases, and 12 bases lay between the germline ends. The CDR3 is 13 amino acids. DNA for the CDR3: TGTGCCAGCAGCCGGGGGGCCGTGGAGACCCAGTACTTC. Encoded protein: CASSRGAVETQYF.

The chain recombines TRBV30 with TRBJ1-2, with D possibly matching TRBD1 (5 bases). Per germline, CDR1 GTSNPN and CDR2 SVGIG (reference sequence). There are 14 residues in the CDR3. Trimming shortened V by 2 bases and J by 3 bases, and 13 bases separated the two germline ends. CDR3 protein: CAWSPQGGYYGYTF. The CDR3 DNA reads as TGTGCCTGGAGTCCCCAGGGAGGATACTATGGCTACACCTTC.

This rearrangement joins TRBV9 to TRBJ2-7; weak D call: TRBD2 (7 bases). The CDR3 is 17 residues long. Per germline, CDR1 SGDLS and CDR2 YYNGEE. V dropped 4 bases and J dropped 1 base, with 21 bases sitting between them. CDR3 sequence (DNA): TGTGCCAGCAGCCCAGCGTTTGGGGGGGCGGTATCCTACGAGCAGTACTTC. Translation: CASSPAFGGAVSYEQYF.

J is TRBJ2-7 and V is TRBV27; tentative D call: TRBD2 (5 bases). This CDR3 is 13 amino acids long. The V gene lost 5 bases and the J gene lost 4 bases, with 12 bases spanning the gap. Germline CDR1 and CDR2: MNHEY and SMNVEV (reference sequence). The CDR3 DNA follows: TGTGCCAGCAGTAGGACTCCCCTTTACGAGCAGTACTTC. Translation: CASSRTPLYEQYF.

This clone was seen once. The V and J genes are TRBV18 and TRBJ2-2; D call uncertain. The V end was cut by 3 bases, the J end by 8 bases, with 7 bases between. CDR1 is KGHSH and CDR2 is LQKENI in the germline V gene. The CDR3 totals 12 residues. The CDR3 reads CASSPAWGELFF. The CDR3 nucleotides are TGTGCCAGCTCACCGGCATGGGGGGAGCTGTTTTTT.

As DNA, the CDR3 is TGTGCCAGCAGCTCCGACGGGGGACCTTACGAGCAGTACTTC. This codes for CASSSDGGPYEQYF. The V gene is TRBV7-9, the J gene TRBJ2-7; D is possibly TRBD2 (6 bases). V lost 4 bases and J 4 bases, leaving 14 bases between the germline ends. The CDR3 contains 14 residues. Germline values: CDR1 SEHNR, CDR2 FQNEAQ (reference sequence).

This clone was counted once. The chain joins TRBV5-1 to TRBJ2-6; no reliable D call. CDR1 and CDR2 (germline): SGHRS, YFSETQ. This CDR3 has 17 residues. Trimming shortened V by 4 bases and J by 0 bases, and 14 bases separated the two germline ends. The chain's CDR3 is CASSLPTASSGANVLTF. The DNA for the CDR3 is TGCGCCAGCAGCCTACCGACGGCTAGCTCTGGGGCCAACGTCCTGACTTTC. The whole variable domain, remainder taken from reference TRBV5-1 and TRBJ2-6, is KAGVTQTPRYLIKTRGQQVTLSCSPISGHRSVSWYQQTPGQGLQFLFEYFSETQRNKGNFPGRFSGRQFSNSRSEMNVSTLELGDSALYLCASSLPTASSGANVLTFGAGSRLTVL.

This clone was observed a few times. The chain is built from TRBV4-1 and TRBJ2-7, with 7 bases that match TRBD1. The germline V gene has CDR1 MGHRA and CDR2 YSYEKL. V was clipped by 4 bases and J by 5 bases; unmatched bases: 14. The CDR3 has 16 amino acids. DNA for the CDR3: TGCGCCAGCAGCCTCACATGGGGGCAGGGGGATAACGAGCAGTACTTC. Amino acids: CASSLTWGQGDNEQYF.

This rearrangement joins TRBV11-2 to TRBJ2-2; 7 nucleotides match TRBD2. Trimming at V came to 3 bases and at J to 4 bases, leaving 2 bases not matched to a gene. Germline V CDR1 and CDR2: SGHAT, FQNNGV. This CDR3 has 14 residues. CDR3 sequence (DNA): TGTGCCAGCAGCTTGGGGGGGTTCACCGGGGAGCTGTTTTTT. Protein: CASSLGGFTGELFF.

This clone was observed a handful of times. The chain employs TRBV15 and TRBJ2-3, with D possibly TRBD1 on 5 matching bases. Germline-derived CDR1 and CDR2 are LNHNV and YYDKDF (reference sequence). Trimming cost V 0 bases and J 9 bases, with 7 bases left between them. The CDR3 totals 12 residues. In DNA form, the CDR3 reads TGTGCCACCAGCAGAGACGCAGGGACGCAGTATTTT. Encoded protein: CATSRDAGTQYF.

This clone was detected only a few times. This chain connects TRBV4-1 to TRBJ2-3; 13 nucleotides agree with TRBD2. CDR1 and CDR2 from the germline V gene are MGHRA and YSYEKL. The CDR3 runs 20 residues. The J segment lost 4 bases and the V segment lost 0 bases, leaving 13 bases of the junction unmatched. The CDR3 loop is CASSQDPGLAGAPRADTQYF. CDR3 DNA sequence: TGCGCCAGCAGCCAAGATCCTGGACTAGCGGGAGCCCCCCGAGCAGATACGCAGTATTTT.

In its sample, this clone was seen a few times. V gene TRBV11-2 combines with J gene TRBJ2-1; 10 bases align to TRBD2. The CDR3 covers 16 residues. The V gene end was trimmed by 6 bases and the J gene end by 4 bases; junction bases not matched to a gene: 9. Per the germline V gene, CDR1 is SGHAT and CDR2 is FQNNGV. The CDR3 spells CASSKLAGPSYNEQFF. The CDR3 bases are TGTGCCAGCAGTAAACTAGCGGGACCGAGTTACAATGAGCAGTTCTTC.

The sample holds many counts of this clone. This chain uses TRBV7-9 with TRBJ1-1; weak D call: TRBD1 (6 bases). V was clipped by 7 bases and J by 6 bases, with 15 bases between them. This CDR3 spans 13 amino acids. CDR1 is SEHNR and CDR2 is FQNEAQ in the germline V gene (reference sequence). DNA for the CDR3: TGTGCCAGCAAGAGGTCAGGGGCGGCTGAAGCTTTCTTT. Its protein product is CASKRSGAAEAFF.

The CDR3 coding sequence is TGTGCCAGCAGACAGGGCCAAGAGACCCAGTACTTC. This codes for CASRQGQETQYF. The chain is built from TRBV25-1 and TRBJ2-5, with D possibly being TRBD1 (6 bases). The length of the CDR3 is 12 residues. Germline CDR1 and CDR2: MGHDK and SYGVNS. V was clipped by 6 bases and J by 1 base, with 6 bases between them.

In this sample, this clone turned up a few times. The rearrangement joins TRBV9 to TRBJ2-3, with D possibly being TRBD2 (7 bases). The CDR3 sequence is 16 residues long. Germline CDR1 reads SGDLS; CDR2 reads YYNGEE. The V gene lost 4 bases and the J gene lost 6 bases, with 21 bases spanning the gap. The CDR3 nucleotides read TGTGCCAGCAGCCCCAGGGGAGGGGACCCGGGGGATACGCAGTATTTT. Encoded protein: CASSPRGGDPGDTQYF. Together with reference TRBV9 and TRBJ2-3, the CDR3 gives the full variable domain: DSGVTQTPKHLITATGQRVTLRCSPRSGDLSVYWYQQSLDQGLQFLIQYYNGEERAKGNILERFSAQQFPDLHSELNLSSLELGDSALYFCASSPRGGDPGDTQYFGPGTRLTVL.

V gene TRBV25-1 combines with J gene TRBJ1-6; D call uncertain. Germline V gene lookup returns CDR1 MGHDK and CDR2 SYGVNS. Trimming took 2 bases from V and 1 from J, leaving 3 bases between them. The CDR3 is made up of 14 amino acids. CDR3 residues: CASSELSYNSPLHF. The CDR3 DNA is TGTGCCAGCAGTGAACTGTCCTATAATTCACCCCTCCACTTT.